These 10 T cell receptor beta chains were all obtained from the same sample, sequenced in a study of OX40 agonist ivuxolimab in advanced cancers. Data came from immunoSEQ multiplex PCR; TCRdb stores just in-frame clones and leaves some out. The sample records 150,000 to 190,000 clones, 85% to 95% being singletons. The sequences come from CD4+ or CD8+ T cells sorted from blood, collected in a trial of the OX40 agonist ivuxolimab. Receptor source: an adult with an advanced solid tumor such as melanoma, head and neck, liver or kidney cancer.

The rearrangement uses TRBV27 and TRBJ2-5, with TRBD2 as a possible D gene (5 bases). CDR3 size: 17 residues. Germline V gene sequence: CDR1 MNHEY, CDR2 SMNVEV (reference sequence). Deletions cut 3 bases from V and 3 bases from J, with 20 bases between. The CDR3 protein is CASSFPILDRGKETQYF. In nucleotides, the CDR3 is TGTGCCAGCAGTTTTCCCATTTTGGACCGGGGAAAAGAGACCCAGTACTTC.

This clone occurred once. The chain has TRBV9 and TRBJ2-3, with 7 bases identical to TRBD2. Unmatched junction bases numbered 7, after V lost 3 bases and J lost 3 bases. In germline, CDR1 is SGDLS, CDR2 YYNGEE. The CDR3 is 15 residues long. The chain's CDR3 is CASSAGGGPTDTQYF. In DNA, the CDR3 is TGTGCCAGCAGCGCCGGGGGAGGGCCGACAGATACGCAGTATTTT.

The rearrangement joins TRBV13 to TRBJ1-2; the match to TRBD1 covers 10 bases. Germline V gene lookup returns CDR1 PRHDT and CDR2 FYEKMQ (reference sequence). J gave up 2 bases and V 5 bases, and 5 bases lay outside the gene matches. This CDR3 is built from 15 residues. The CDR3 region is CASSRPGQGNYGYTF. In DNA, the CDR3 is TGTGCCAGCAGCCGGCCGGGACAGGGGAACTATGGCTACACCTTC.

This chain links TRBV2 with TRBJ2-3, with 14 bases aligning to TRBD2. V lost 6 bases, J lost 5 bases, and 7 bases stayed unmatched. Germline-derived CDR1 and CDR2 are SNHLY and FYNNEI. The CDR3 extends over 16 amino acids. CDR3 residues: CASSLGLAGGVDTQYF. Here the CDR3 DNA reads TGTGCCAGCAGCCTCGGACTAGCGGGAGGTGTAGATACGCAGTATTTT.

This clone showed up just once. The rearrangement links TRBV27 to TRBJ2-3; no reliable D call. The V and J ends lost 3 bases and 1 base respectively, with 8 bases between them. The germline V gene has CDR1 MNHEY and CDR2 SMNVEV (reference sequence). The CDR3 is 14 residues long. The CDR3 is CASSFGLGTDTQYF. CDR3 nucleotide sequence: TGTGCCAGCAGTTTTGGGCTAGGCACAGATACGCAGTATTTT.

The chain combines TRBV7-2 with TRBJ2-7; D is possibly TRBD1 (6 bases). This CDR3 comprises 15 residues. V shed 2 bases and J shed 3 bases, with 14 bases lying between them. Germline V gene sequence: CDR1 SGHTA, CDR2 FQGNSA. The CDR3 DNA follows: TGTGCCAGCAGCTTATCTTCGGGACACCACTACGAGCAGTACTTC. Its translation is CASSLSSGHHYEQYF.

The genes are TRBV4-3 and TRBJ2-3, with TRBD2 matching 10 bases. CDR3 size: 19 residues. V was clipped by 6 bases and J by 0 bases; unmatched bases: 15. The germline CDR1 and CDR2 sequences are LGHNA and YSLEER. The CDR3: CASRGGLAGGVPSTDTQYF. The CDR3 nucleotides read TGCGCCAGCAGGGGGGGTTTAGCGGGAGGCGTACCTAGCACAGATACGCAGTATTTT.

V and J are TRBV5-4 and TRBJ1-1; D gene unclear. Deletions cut 2 bases from V and 6 bases from J, with 11 bases between. The germline V gene encodes CDR1 SGHNT and CDR2 YYREEE (reference sequence). The CDR3 length is 13 residues. DNA of the CDR3: TGTGCCAGCAGCTTCGGGCAGAAGGCTGAAGCTTTCTTT. Translating it yields CASSFGQKAEAFF.

The V gene is TRBV10-2, the J gene TRBJ2-2; D possibly corresponds to TRBD1 (6 bases). Trimming shortened V by 8 bases and J by 1 base, and 17 bases separated the two germline ends. The germline V gene encodes CDR1 WSHSY and CDR2 SAAADI. This CDR3 has 16 residues. CDR3 in DNA: TGCGCCAGCTCCGCCCAGGGGACCATGAACACCGGGGAGCTGTTTTTT. Encoded protein: CASSAQGTMNTGELFF.

This clone occurred once. The chain carries TRBV7-9 and TRBJ2-2; TRBD1 matches at 7 bases. V dropped 5 bases and J dropped 4; count of bases not matched to a gene: 10. Germline V gene sequence: CDR1 SEHNR, CDR2 FQNEAQ (reference sequence). This CDR3 is 16 amino acids long. CDR3 amino acids: CASSQWTGGFTGELFF. The CDR3 DNA follows: TGTGCCAGCAGCCAATGGACAGGCGGATTCACCGGGGAGCTGTTTTTT. The full variable domain, rest sourced from reference TRBV7-9 and TRBJ2-2, is DTGVSQNPRHKITKRGQNVTFRCDPISEHNRLYWYRQTLGQGPEFLTYFQNEAQLEKSRLLSDRFSAERPKGSFSTLEIQRTEQGDSAMYLCASSQWTGGFTGELFFGEGSRLTVL.